This T cell receptor beta chain was obtained from a study of tumor-infiltrating lymphocytes in primary liver carcinoma. Overall study context: Both sexes were represented among patients, who were 30 to 69 years old.

Synthesis of TCR beta cDNA was carried out from 450 to 500 ng total RNA with a constant-region primer. Employing slightly modified ARM-PCR, three nested multiplex PCR rounds were run, and these gave rise to the TCR beta libraries. A C-beta reverse primer was combined with TRBV1-TRBV30 forward primers in the first two PCR rounds, and each round had roughly 11 cycles. TCRdb reprocessed the multiplex PCR reads via MiXCR and lists one record per CDR3 protein. The data hold 40,000 or so distinct CDR3 sequences, with 60% to 80% observed a single time. This clonotype was counted between two and nine times. The antigen remains unidentified. One end of the junction is discordant with germline, which a read error may explain. Unsorted bulk tissue (about 18-30 mg) underwent RNA and DNA co-extraction. All patients had surgically resected primary liver carcinoma. The CDR3 covers 17 residues. The germline V gene encodes CDR1 SGHAT and CDR2 FQNNGV.

Study outcomes and limitations: Tumor tissue displayed a significantly greater top-250-clone fraction than blood (p = 0.039). Whereas tumor region pairs overlapped more, tumor-adjacent and tumor-blood pairs overlapped less.

Sequencing input: tumor-adjacent normal liver tissue. This rearrangement joins TRBV11-2 to TRBJ2-3; possible D gene TRBD2, 5 bases. This sequence originates from a woman aged 25 to 39 with primary liver carcinoma and hepatitis B virus infection. CDR3 sequence reads: CASSHRGSGSPTDMQYF. DNA for the CDR3: TGTGCCAGCAGCCATCGAGGGAGCGGTAGCCCCACAGATATGCAGTATTTT.